These 11 T cell receptor beta chains originate from one sample sequenced in a study of cytomegalovirus exposure and HLA in healthy donors. 13 Jbeta primers and 60 Vbeta primers were used for the PCR. Profiling relied on immunoSEQ multiplex PCR, and the TCRdb table lists in-frame clones only, not all of them. The sample yields fewer than 95,000 clones, around 70% seen once. The sample comprised PBMCs. Receptor source: a woman between 40 and 50 years old in good health and CMV-seropositive.

The genes are TRBV28 and TRBJ1-6, with 7 bases fitting TRBD1. This CDR3 spans 16 amino acids. Germline CDR1 reads MDHEN; CDR2 reads SYDVKM. V was clipped by 1 base and J by 10 bases; unmatched bases: 10. The CDR3 protein is CASSLYPRQGGSPLHF. In DNA, the CDR3 is TGTGCCAGCAGTTTATACCCGCGACAGGGAGGATCACCCCTCCACTTT.

This chain uses TRBV7-2 with TRBJ2-7, with D possibly being TRBD2 (6 bases). The ends were cut back, 0 bases at V and 0 bases at J, with 12 bases in the middle. The CDR3 loop spans 16 amino acids. Germline V lookup: CDR1 SGHTA, CDR2 FQGNSA. The CDR3, as DNA: TGTGCCAGCAGCTTAGCCGGGACTTCCCCCTCCTACGAGCAGTACTTC. Amino acids: CASSLAGTSPSYEQYF.

The chain combines TRBV18 with TRBJ2-7; tentatively, D is TRBD2 (6 bases). The germline CDR1 and CDR2 sequences are KGHSH and LQKENI. Trimming left V 1 base short and J 4 bases short, with 14 bases between. The CDR3 contains 15 residues. CDR3 sequence reads: CASSPLGGDSYEQYF. The CDR3 nucleotides are TGTGCCAGCTCACCACTCGGGGGAGATAGTTACGAGCAGTACTTC.

This clone was detected only a few times. A far larger clone lies a single base away; this is likely a read error. Because the CDR3 is missing its conserved closing phenylalanine or tryptophan, this is likely a read error. The identical CDR3 is also encoded by other nucleotide sequences in the sample. The chain combines TRBV7-8 with TRBJ2-7; TRBD2 might be the D (5 bases). The germline gives CDR1 SGHVS, CDR2 FQNEAQ. The CDR3 runs 14 residues. V was trimmed by 1 base and J by 2 bases, leaving 9 bases between them. CDR3 residues: CASSLGGGPYEQYC. The CDR3 region has the DNA TGTGCCAGCAGCTTAGGAGGAGGACCCTACGAGCAGTACTGC.

This clone is a singleton in its sample. The V and J genes are TRBV6-5 and TRBJ2-5, with D uncertain. The germline V gene has CDR1 MNHEY and CDR2 SVGAGI. The germline V and J ends were trimmed by 7 bases and 6 bases, with 18 bases remaining between them. The CDR3 spans 14 residues. CDR3 DNA: TGTGCCAGCATGCGCGCTCCTCCGGAGAAGACCCAGTACTTC. This encodes CASMRAPPEKTQYF.

The genes are TRBV28 and TRBJ2-2, with 11 bases fitting TRBD2. The V and J ends lost 2 bases and 4 bases, in that order; junction bases with no gene match: 6. This CDR3 spans 17 amino acids. The V gene's germline CDR1 is MDHEN and CDR2 SYDVKM. CDR3 bases: TGTGCCAGCAGTTTACAGGGACTAGCGGAGATCACCGGGGAGCTGTTTTTT. It encodes CASSLQGLAEITGELFF.

This sequence joins TRBV7-9 and TRBJ2-2, with 7 bases fitting TRBD2. Trimming cost V 6 bases and J 4 bases; bases outside gene matches: 8. Germline CDR1 reads SEHNR; CDR2 reads FQNEAQ (reference sequence). The CDR3 extends over 15 amino acids. CDR3 sequence reads: CASRKAGSSTGELFF. The CDR3 nucleotides are TGTGCCAGCAGAAAAGCGGGGTCGAGCACCGGGGAGCTGTTTTTT.

This chain uses TRBV6-5 with TRBJ2-1; D not resolved. Germline values: CDR1 MNHEY, CDR2 SVGAGI. The V and J ends lost 6 bases and 0 bases respectively, with 12 bases between them. The CDR3 sequence is 15 residues long. CDR3 nucleotides: TGTGCCAGCAGCAACGAGCGCAGCTCCTACAATGAGCAGTTCTTC. Translating it yields CASSNERSSYNEQFF.

This sequence joins TRBV10-2 and TRBJ2-7; tentatively, D is TRBD1 (5 bases). The CDR3 is made up of 16 amino acids. CDR1 and CDR2 (germline): WSHSY, SAAADI. The V and J ends lost 3 bases and 0 bases respectively, with 15 bases between them. This chain's CDR3 is CASSDFNTRASYEQYF. Here the CDR3 DNA reads TGCGCCAGCAGTGATTTTAACACCAGGGCCTCCTACGAGCAGTACTTC.

V usage is TRBV30 and J usage is TRBJ2-2, with TRBD2 matching 12 bases. Germline trimming cut 3 bases from V and 5 bases from J; bases unmatched to any gene: 1. In germline, CDR1 is GTSNPN, CDR2 SVGIG (reference sequence). This CDR3 region has 14 residues. The CDR3 bases are TGTGCCTGGAGGCTAGCGGGAGGGACCGGGGAGCTGTTTTTT. Amino acid sequence: CAWRLAGGTGELFF.

This clone was detected once. The V call is TRBV27, the J call TRBJ2-7; D may be TRBD2 (6 bases). Germline V lookup: CDR1 MNHEY, CDR2 SMNVEV (reference sequence). CDR3 length equals 14 residues. Trimming stripped 2 bases from V and 1 base from J, with 9 bases between. CDR3 sequence (DNA): TGTGCCAGCAGTTTAATGGAGGGGTCCTACGAGCAGTACTTC. Amino acid sequence: CASSLMEGSYEQYF.